This T cell receptor (beta chain) was obtained from a study of CD8+ T cells in alopecia areata. Study information: In an open-label trial, patients got 5 to 10 mg tofacitinib twice daily.

Once RNA had been extracted, it was reverse transcribed into cDNA to act as the sequencing template. Profiling relied on immunoSEQ multiplex PCR, and the TCRdb table lists in-frame clones only, not all of them. This repertoire shows about 150,000 clones, roughly 62% found once; its top ten account for 5% to 7.5%. Worth noting for this clone: Its cognate antigen is unknown.

In germline, CDR1 is SGHTA, CDR2 FQGNSA. Trimming took off 7 bases at V and 9 bases at J, with 16 bases between the two ends. This CDR3 contains 13 residues. General study findings and limits: Among the cells sequenced in scalp samples are also the resident alphabeta T cells of normal skin. Alopecia totalis/universalis scalp especially showed more expanded CD8+ clones than normal scalp.

The chain employs TRBV7-2 and TRBJ2-4; D possibly corresponds to TRBD2 (5 bases). Sequencing was performed on CD4+ T cells sorted from blood, taken at week 0. This TCR came from a human donor with alopecia areata. CDR3 sequence reads: CASTSSAGSIQYF. The CDR3 DNA is TGTGCCAGCACCTCCTCGGCGGGTAGCATTCAGTACTTC.